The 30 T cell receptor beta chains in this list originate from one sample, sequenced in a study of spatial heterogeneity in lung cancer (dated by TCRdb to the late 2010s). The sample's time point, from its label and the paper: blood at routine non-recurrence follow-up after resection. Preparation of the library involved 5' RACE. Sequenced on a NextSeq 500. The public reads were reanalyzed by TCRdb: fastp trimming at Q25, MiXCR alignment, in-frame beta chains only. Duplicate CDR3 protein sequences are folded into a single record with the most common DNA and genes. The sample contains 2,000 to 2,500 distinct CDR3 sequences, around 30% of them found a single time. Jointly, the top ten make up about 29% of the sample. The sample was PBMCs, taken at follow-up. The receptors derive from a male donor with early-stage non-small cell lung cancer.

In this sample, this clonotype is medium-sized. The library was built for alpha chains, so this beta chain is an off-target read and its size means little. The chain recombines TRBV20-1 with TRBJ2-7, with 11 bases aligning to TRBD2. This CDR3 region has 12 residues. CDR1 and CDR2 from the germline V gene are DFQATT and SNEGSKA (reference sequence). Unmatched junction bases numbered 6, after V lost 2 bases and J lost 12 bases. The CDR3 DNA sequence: TGCAGTGCTAGACAACTAGCGGGAGTCCTGTACTTC. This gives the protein CSARQLAGVLYF.

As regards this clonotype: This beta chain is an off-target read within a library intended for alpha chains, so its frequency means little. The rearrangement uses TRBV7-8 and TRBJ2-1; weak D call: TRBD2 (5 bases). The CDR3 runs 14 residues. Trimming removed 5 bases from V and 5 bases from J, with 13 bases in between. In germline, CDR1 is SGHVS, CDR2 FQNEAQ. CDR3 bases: TGTGCCAGCAGCCCGACGGGATCCCACAATGAGCAGTTCTTC. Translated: CASSPTGSHNEQFF.

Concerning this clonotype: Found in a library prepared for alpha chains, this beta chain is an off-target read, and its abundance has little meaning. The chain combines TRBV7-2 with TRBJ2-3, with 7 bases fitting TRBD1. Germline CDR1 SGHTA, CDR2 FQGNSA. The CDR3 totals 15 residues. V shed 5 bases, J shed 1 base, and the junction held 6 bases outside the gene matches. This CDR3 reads CASSRDSRGTDTQYF. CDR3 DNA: TGTGCCAGCAGCCGGGACAGTCGGGGCACAGATACGCAGTATTTT.

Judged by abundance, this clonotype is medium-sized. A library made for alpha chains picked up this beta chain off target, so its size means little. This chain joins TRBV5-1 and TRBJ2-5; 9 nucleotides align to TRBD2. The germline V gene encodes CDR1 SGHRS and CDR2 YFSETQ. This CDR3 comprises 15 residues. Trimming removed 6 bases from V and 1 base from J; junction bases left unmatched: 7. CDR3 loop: CASTPGGGGQETQYF. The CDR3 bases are TGCGCCAGCACCCCTGGCGGGGGGGGCCAAGAGACCCAGTACTTC.

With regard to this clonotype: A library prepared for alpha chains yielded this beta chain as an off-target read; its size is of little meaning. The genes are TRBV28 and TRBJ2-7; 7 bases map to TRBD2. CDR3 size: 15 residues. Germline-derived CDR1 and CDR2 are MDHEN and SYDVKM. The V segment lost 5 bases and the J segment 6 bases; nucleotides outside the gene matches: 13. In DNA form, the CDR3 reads TGTGCCAGCAGTCCCCTCGGTGCGGGAGACGGCGAGCAGTACTTC. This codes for CASSPLGAGDGEQYF. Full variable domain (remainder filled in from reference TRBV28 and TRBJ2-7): DVKVTQSSRYLVKRTGEKVFLECVQDMDHENMFWYRQDPGLGLRLIYFSYDVKMKEKGDIPEGYSVSREKKERFSLILESASTNQTSMYLCASSPLGAGDGEQYFGPGTRLTVT.

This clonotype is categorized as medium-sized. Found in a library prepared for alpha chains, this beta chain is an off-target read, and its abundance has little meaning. CDR3 in DNA: TGTGCCATCAGTCAGGCCACCGGACAGGGGTGGCAAGAGACCCAGTACTTC. The encoded protein is CAISQATGQGWQETQYF. The chain carries TRBV10-3 and TRBJ2-5; 9 bases match TRBD1. CDR1 is ENHRY and CDR2 is SYGVKD in the germline V gene. The CDR3 extends over 17 amino acids. The V and J ends lost 5 bases and 2 bases, in that order; junction bases with no gene match: 12.

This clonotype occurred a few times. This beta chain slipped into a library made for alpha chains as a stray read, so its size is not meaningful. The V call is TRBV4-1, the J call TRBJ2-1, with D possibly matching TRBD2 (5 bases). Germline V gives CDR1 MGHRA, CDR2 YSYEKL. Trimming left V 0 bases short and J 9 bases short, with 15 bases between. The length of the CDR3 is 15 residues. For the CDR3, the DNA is TGCGCCAGCAGCCAAGATTTAGGAGGACCTCGTGAGCAGTTCTTC. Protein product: CASSQDLGGPREQFF.

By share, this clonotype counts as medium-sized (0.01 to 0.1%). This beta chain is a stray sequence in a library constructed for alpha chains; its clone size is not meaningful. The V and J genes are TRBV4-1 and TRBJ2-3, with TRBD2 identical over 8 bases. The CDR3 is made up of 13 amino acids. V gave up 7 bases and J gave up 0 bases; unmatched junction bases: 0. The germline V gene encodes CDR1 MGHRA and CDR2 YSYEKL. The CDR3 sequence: CASTGGSTDTQYF. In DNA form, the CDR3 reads TGCGCCAGCACGGGGGGGAGCACAGATACGCAGTATTTT.

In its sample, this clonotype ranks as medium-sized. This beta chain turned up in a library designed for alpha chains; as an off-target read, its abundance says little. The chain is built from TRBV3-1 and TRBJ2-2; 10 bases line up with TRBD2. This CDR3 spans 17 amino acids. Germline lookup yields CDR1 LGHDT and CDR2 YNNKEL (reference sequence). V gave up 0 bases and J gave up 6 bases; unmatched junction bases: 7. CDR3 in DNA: TGTGCCAGCAGCCAAGATATCAGCGGGAGGGCCGCCGGGGAGCTGTTTTTT. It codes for CASSQDISGRAAGELFF.

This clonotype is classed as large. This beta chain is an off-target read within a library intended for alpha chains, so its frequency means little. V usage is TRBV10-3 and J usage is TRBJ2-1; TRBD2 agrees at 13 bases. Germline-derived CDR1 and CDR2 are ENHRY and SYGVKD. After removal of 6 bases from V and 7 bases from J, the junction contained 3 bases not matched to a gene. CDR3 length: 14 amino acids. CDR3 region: CAISAGLAGNEQFF. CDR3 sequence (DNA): TGTGCCATCAGCGCGGGACTAGCGGGGAATGAGCAGTTCTTC.

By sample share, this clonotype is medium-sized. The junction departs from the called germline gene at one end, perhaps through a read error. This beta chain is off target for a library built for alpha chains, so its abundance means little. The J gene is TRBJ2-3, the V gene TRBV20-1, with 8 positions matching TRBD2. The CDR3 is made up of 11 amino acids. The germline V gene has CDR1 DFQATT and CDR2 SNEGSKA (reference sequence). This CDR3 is CSANAGTRGLF. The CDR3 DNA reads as TGCAGTGCCAATGCCGGGACTAGGGGCTTATTT.

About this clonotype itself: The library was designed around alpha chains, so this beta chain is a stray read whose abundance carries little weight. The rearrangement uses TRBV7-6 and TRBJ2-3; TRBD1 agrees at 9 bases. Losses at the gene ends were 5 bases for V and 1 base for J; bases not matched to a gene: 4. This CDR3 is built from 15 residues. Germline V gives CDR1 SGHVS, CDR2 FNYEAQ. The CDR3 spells CASSPGQGRTDTQYF. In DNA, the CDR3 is TGTGCCAGCAGCCCCGGACAGGGGCGCACAGATACGCAGTATTTT.

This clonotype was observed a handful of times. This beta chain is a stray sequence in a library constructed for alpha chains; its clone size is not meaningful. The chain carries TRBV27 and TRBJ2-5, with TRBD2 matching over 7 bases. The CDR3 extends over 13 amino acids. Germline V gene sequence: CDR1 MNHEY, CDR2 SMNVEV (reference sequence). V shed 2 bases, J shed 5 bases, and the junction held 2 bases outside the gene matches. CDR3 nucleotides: TGTGCCAGCAGTTTAGACGGGGGGGAGACCCAGTACTTC. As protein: CASSLDGGETQYF.

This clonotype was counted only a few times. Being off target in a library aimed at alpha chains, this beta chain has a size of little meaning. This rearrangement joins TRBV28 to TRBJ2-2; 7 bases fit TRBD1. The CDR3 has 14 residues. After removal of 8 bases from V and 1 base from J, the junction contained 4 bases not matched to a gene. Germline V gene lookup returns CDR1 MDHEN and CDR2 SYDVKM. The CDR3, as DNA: TGTGCCAGCCATAACAGGGGGAACACCGGGGAGCTGTTTTTT. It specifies CASHNRGNTGELFF.

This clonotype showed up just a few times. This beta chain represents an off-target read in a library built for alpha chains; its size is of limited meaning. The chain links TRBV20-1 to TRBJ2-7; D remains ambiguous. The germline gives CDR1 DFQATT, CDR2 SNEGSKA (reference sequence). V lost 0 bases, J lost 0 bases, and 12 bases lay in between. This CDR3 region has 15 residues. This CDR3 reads CSARDNRRSSYEQYF. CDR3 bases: TGCAGTGCTAGAGATAACCGCCGGAGCTCCTACGAGCAGTACTTC.

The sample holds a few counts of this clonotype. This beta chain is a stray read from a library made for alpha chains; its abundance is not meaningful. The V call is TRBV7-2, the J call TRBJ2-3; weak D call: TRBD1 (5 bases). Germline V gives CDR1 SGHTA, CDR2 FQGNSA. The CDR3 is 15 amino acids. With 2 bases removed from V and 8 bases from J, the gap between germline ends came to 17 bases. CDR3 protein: CASSLKATSRGTQYF. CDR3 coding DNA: TGTGCCAGCAGCTTAAAGGCCACCTCTAGGGGTACGCAGTATTTT.

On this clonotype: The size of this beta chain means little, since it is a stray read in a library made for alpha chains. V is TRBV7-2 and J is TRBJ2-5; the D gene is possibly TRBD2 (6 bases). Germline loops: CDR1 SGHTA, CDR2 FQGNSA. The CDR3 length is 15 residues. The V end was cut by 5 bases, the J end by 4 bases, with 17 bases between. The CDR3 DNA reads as TGTGCCAGCAGCGGGAGGCGGGGAGGCTCAGAGACCCAGTACTTC. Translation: CASSGRRGGSETQYF.

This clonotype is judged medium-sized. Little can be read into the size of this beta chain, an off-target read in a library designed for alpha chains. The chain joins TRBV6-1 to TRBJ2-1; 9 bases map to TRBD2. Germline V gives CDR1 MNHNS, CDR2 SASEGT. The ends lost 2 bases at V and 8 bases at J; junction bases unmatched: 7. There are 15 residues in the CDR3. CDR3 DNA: TGTGCCAGCAGTGAAATGGCTAGCGGGAAGGATGAGCAGTTCTTC. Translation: CASSEMASGKDEQFF.

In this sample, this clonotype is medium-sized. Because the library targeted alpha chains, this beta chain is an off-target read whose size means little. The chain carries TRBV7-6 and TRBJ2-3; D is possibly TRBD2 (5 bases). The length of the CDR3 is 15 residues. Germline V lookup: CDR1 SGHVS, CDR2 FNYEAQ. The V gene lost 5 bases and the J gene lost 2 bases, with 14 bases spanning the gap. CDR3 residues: CASSEAAGDTDTQYF. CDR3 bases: TGTGCCAGCAGCGAAGCGGCTGGGGACACAGATACGCAGTATTTT.

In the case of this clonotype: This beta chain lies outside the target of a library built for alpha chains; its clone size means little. DNA for the CDR3: TGTGCCAGCAGCCCCCACCGGGGGGTCGGTCCGGGCGACGAGCAGTACTTC. Its protein is CASSPHRGVGPGDEQYF. V is TRBV9 and J is TRBJ2-7, with 7 nucleotides matching TRBD2. Germline values: CDR1 SGDLS, CDR2 YYNGEE. V trimming: 4 bases; J trimming: 5 bases; junction bases outside the gene matches: 18. The CDR3 length is 17 residues.

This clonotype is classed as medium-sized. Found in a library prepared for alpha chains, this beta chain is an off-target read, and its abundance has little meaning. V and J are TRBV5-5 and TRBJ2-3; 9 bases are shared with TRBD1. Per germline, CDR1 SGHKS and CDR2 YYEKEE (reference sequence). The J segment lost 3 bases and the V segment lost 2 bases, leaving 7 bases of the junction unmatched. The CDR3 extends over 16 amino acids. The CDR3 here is CASSLQGAMGTDTQYF. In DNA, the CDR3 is TGTGCCAGCAGCTTACAGGGGGCGATGGGGACAGATACGCAGTATTTT.

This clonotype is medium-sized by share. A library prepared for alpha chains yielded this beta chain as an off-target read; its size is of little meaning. CDR3 sequence: CASSYHSVSAGEQYF. In DNA form, the CDR3 reads TGTGCCAGCAGTTACCATTCGGTCTCCGCCGGCGAGCAGTACTTC. J is TRBJ2-7 and V is TRBV6-2 or TRBV6-3; D unclear. Germline CDR1 reads MNHEY; CDR2 reads SVGEGT. V shed 2 bases and J shed 6 bases, with 17 bases lying between them. The CDR3 sequence is 15 residues long.

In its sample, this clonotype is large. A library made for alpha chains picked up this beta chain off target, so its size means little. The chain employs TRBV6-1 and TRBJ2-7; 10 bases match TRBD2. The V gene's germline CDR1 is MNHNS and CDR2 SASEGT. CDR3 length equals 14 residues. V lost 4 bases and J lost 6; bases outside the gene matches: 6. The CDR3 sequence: CASSALAGVTEQYF. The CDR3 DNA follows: TGTGCCAGCAGTGCCCTAGCGGGAGTAACCGAGCAGTACTTC.

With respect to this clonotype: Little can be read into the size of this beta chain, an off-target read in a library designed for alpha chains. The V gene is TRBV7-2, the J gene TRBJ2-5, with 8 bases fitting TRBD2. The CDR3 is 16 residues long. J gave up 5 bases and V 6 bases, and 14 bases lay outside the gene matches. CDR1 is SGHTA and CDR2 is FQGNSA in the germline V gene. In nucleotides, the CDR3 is TGTGCCAGCAGTTTGCTGGGGACTAGGGGCGGGGAGACCCAGTACTTC. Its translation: CASSLLGTRGGETQYF.

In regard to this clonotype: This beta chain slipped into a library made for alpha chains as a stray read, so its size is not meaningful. CDR3 protein: CASSLDTGELFF. As DNA, the CDR3 is TGCGCCAGCAGCTTAGACACCGGGGAGCTGTTTTTT. J is TRBJ2-2 and V is TRBV5-1; D unresolved. Between the trimmed V and J ends, which lost 2 bases and 3 bases, there was a span of 2 bases. CDR3 length: 12 amino acids. Germline CDR1 and CDR2: SGHRS and YFSETQ.

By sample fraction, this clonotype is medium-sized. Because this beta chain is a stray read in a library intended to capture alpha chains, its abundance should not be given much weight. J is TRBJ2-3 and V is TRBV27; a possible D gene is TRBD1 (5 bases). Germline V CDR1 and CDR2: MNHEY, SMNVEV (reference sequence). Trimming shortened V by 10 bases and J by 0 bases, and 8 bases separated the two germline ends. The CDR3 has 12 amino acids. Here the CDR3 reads CATQGSTDTQYF. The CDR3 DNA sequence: TGTGCCACGCAGGGTAGCACAGATACGCAGTATTTT.

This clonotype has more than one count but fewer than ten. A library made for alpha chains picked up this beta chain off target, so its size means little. In nucleotides, the CDR3 is TGTGCCAGCAGCTTAGTTATGAGGAGCACAGATACGCAGTATTTT. Translated: CASSLVMRSTDTQYF. The J gene is TRBJ2-3, the V gene TRBV7-2; D is uncertain. CDR3 length equals 15 residues. The V gene lost 1 base and the J gene lost 0 bases, with 8 bases spanning the gap. CDR1 and CDR2 from the germline V gene are SGHTA and FQGNSA.

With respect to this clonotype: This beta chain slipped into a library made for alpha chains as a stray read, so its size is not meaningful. The CDR3 DNA follows: TGCGCCAGCAGCTTGAACAGGGGGCTTAACGAGCAGTACTTC. Its translation is CASSLNRGLNEQYF. The chain has TRBV5-1 and TRBJ2-7; 9 bases are shared with TRBD1. The CDR3 has 14 amino acids. The V gene's germline CDR1 is SGHRS and CDR2 YFSETQ. The trim removed 1 base at V and 5 bases at J, leaving 4 bases unmatched.

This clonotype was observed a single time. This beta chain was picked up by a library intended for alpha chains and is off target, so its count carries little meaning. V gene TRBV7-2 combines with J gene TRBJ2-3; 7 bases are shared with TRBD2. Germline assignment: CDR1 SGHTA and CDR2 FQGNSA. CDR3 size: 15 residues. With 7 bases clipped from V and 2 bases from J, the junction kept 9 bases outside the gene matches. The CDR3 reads CASTVTGLLTDTQYF. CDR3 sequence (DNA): TGTGCCAGCACCGTGACGGGACTACTCACAGATACGCAGTATTTT.

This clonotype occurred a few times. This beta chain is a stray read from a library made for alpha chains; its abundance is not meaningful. The CDR3 protein is CASSSWTGSTDTQYF. The DNA of the CDR3 is TGCGCCAGCAGCTCGTGGACAGGCAGCACAGATACGCAGTATTTT. This chain uses TRBV5-1 with TRBJ2-3; the match to TRBD1 covers 7 bases. The germline gives CDR1 SGHRS, CDR2 YFSETQ. Trimming removed 3 bases from V and 0 bases from J; junction bases left unmatched: 4. The CDR3 has 15 residues.